These T cell receptor beta chains were read from a single sample in a study of Graves' ophthalmopathy and Graves' hyperthyroidism. One entry per CDR3 protein, called by TCRdb with MiXCR from the multiplex PCR reads. The data hold some 750,000 distinct CDR3 sequences, with approximately 40% observed a single time. The specimen was peripheral blood. The receptors stem from an adult man with Graves' ophthalmopathy. The CDR3 runs from the conserved cysteine through the conserved F or W. A D gene is named only where the DNA matches it firmly. Some rows have no size entry. The others give once, few or many, or a class for an expanded clone.

d_gene,j_gene,v_gene,abundance,CDR3nt,CDR3aa
TRBD1,TRBJ1-1,TRBV10-3,many,TGTGCCAACCGACAGGGCATGAACACTGAAGCTTTCTTT,CANRQGMNTEAFF
TRBD1,TRBJ1-6,TRBV10-3,.,TGTGCCAGCAGGAGGACAGGGGATTACTCACCCCTCCACTTT,CASRRTGDYSPLHF
.,TRBJ1-1,TRBV2,.,TGTGCCAGCAGTTTTACCAGCACTGAAGCTTTCTTT,CASSFTSTEAFF
TRBD1,TRBJ1-2,TRBV7-9,many,TGTGCCAGCAGCTCTGCGTCAGGGGGGATCTCGGGCTACACCTTC,CASSSASGGISGYTF
.,TRBJ1-2,TRBV20-1,.,TGCAGTGCTAGAGACCCGACTGGACGGGAAAACTATGGCTACACCTTC,CSARDPTGRENYGYTF
.,TRBJ1-3,TRBV19,.,TGTGCCAGTAGTATATCCGGGGGCGGAAACACCATATATTTT,CASSISGGGNTIYF
.,TRBJ2-5,TRBV5-5,.,TGTGCCAGCAGCTTGCCGAGACACCTATCGGAAGAGACCCAGTACTTC,CASSLPRHLSEETQYF
.,TRBJ2-7,TRBV7-9,many,TGTGCCAGCCGACCCGGTCGAGGTTACGAGCAGTACTTC,CASRPGRGYEQYF
.,TRBJ1-3,TRBV20-1,few,TGCAGTGCTAGAGACGTACAGTCCGTCTCTGGAAACACCATATATTTT,CSARDVQSVSGNTIYF
TRBD1,TRBJ2-5,TRBV7-2,.,TGTGCCAGCAGTTCCTATTGGACAGGGCAAGAGACCCAGTACTTC,CASSSYWTGQETQYF
TRBD2,TRBJ2-5,TRBV7-9,few,TGTGCCAGCAGCTTATTCCGGGGGGAAGAGACCCAGTACTTC,CASSLFRGEETQYF
.,TRBJ1-6,TRBV5-4,few,TGTGCCAGCAGCGAAGGGAAAGGAAATAATTCACCCCTCCACTTT,CASSEGKGNNSPLHF
.,TRBJ2-2,TRBV2,few,TGTGCCAGCAAGCAGGAGACGAACACCGGGGAGCTGTTTTTT,CASKQETNTGELFF
TRBD1,TRBJ2-5,TRBV9,few,TGTGCCAGCAGTGTAGGACAGGGGGTCCAAGAGACCCAGTACTTC,CASSVGQGVQETQYF
.,TRBJ1-4,TRBV10-3,.,TGTGCCATCAGTGATCGTTGGACTGCAAATGAAAAACTGTTTTTT,CAISDRWTANEKLFF
.,TRBJ2-5,TRBV15,.,TGTGCCACCAGCAGAGTGAAAGGGGCGGGGACCCAGTACTTC,CATSRVKGAGTQYF
.,TRBJ2-2,TRBV19,few,TGTGCCAGTAGTAGTACGGGCCGGATCAACACCGGGGAGCTGTTTTTT,CASSSTGRINTGELFF
TRBD1,TRBJ1-1,TRBV10-3,once,TGTGCCATCAACCCGACAGGGTGGCAGAACACTGAAGCTTTCTTT,CAINPTGWQNTEAFF
.,TRBJ2-6,TRBV25-1,.,TGTGCCAGCAGTCCGCGCAGGGGGGCCTCTGGGGCCAACGTCCTGACTTTC,CASSPRRGASGANVLTF
.,TRBJ2-7,TRBV7-9,.,TGTGCCAGCAGCCCAACAGGGACACTGGACTCCTCCGAGCAGTACTTC,CASSPTGTLDSSEQYF
.,TRBJ1-2,TRBV15,.,TGTGCCACCACCAGGGGAACTAACTATGGCTACACCTTC,CATTRGTNYGYTF
.,TRBJ1-2,TRBV29-1,.,TGCAGCGTCGCCGGGGGTGGAAGCTACACCTTC,CSVAGGGSYTF
.,TRBJ1-5,TRBV5-1,.,TGCGCCAGCACCGTGGGGGGAAGCAATCAGCCCCAGCATTTT,CASTVGGSNQPQHF
TRBD1,TRBJ2-5,TRBV20-1,.,TGCAGTGCTAGAGATCCCGGACAGGGGGTTCAAGAGACCCAGTACTTC,CSARDPGQGVQETQYF
TRBD2,TRBJ2-7,TRBV7-9,.,TGTGCCAGCAGCATCCGGGGGGGAGCAAGCTTCGAGCAGTACTTC,CASSIRGGASFEQYF
.,TRBJ1-1,TRBV4-3,.,TGCGCCAGCAGCCTTACTCGAGGCTCCACTGAAGCTTTCTTT,CASSLTRGSTEAFF
TRBD2,TRBJ2-3,TRBV2,.,TGTGCCAGCAGTGAAGCTAGCGGGGGAGTCAACACAGATACGCAGTATTTT,CASSEASGGVNTDTQYF
.,TRBJ2-7,TRBV19,few,TGTGCCTGGAGTGTGGGACAACCAGGGAACTACGAGCAGTACTTC,CAWSVGQPGNYEQYF
.,TRBJ1-1,TRBV7-3,many,TGTGCCAGCAGCTTTATGAGGAACACTGAAGCTTTCTTT,CASSFMRNTEAFF
TRBD2,TRBJ2-3,TRBV5-1,.,TGCGCCAGCAGCTTGAACGGGAGGGCCGGTGATACGCAGTATTTT,CASSLNGRAGDTQYF
.,TRBJ2-7,TRBV2,.,TGTGCCAGCGACCCCCAGAGGCTATCCTCCTACGAGCAGTACTTC,CASDPQRLSSYEQYF
TRBD1,TRBJ1-5,TRBV24-1,.,TGTGCCAGCAGTGACAGGGAGGCCTATAGCAATCAGCCCCAGCATTTT,CASSDREAYSNQPQHF
TRBD1,TRBJ1-5,TRBV20-1,few,TGCAGTGCGGAGGGACAGTCAAATCAGCCCCAGCATTTT,CSAEGQSNQPQHF
.,TRBJ1-1,TRBV20-1,.,TGCAGTGCTAGGAGGGGGGCCAACACTGAAGCTTTCTTT,CSARRGANTEAFF
TRBD1,TRBJ1-3,TRBV25-1,.,TGTGCCAGCAGGGGGCCGGGACAGCTATCTGGAAACACCATATATTTT,CASRGPGQLSGNTIYF
TRBD1,TRBJ2-7,TRBV20-1,.,TGCAGTGCTAGAGATCTCAACAGGGGAAACTCCTACGAGCAGTACTTC,CSARDLNRGNSYEQYF
TRBD1,TRBJ1-2,TRBV7-9,.,TGTGCCAGCAGCCAAGAAGTAGGGACAGGATCTTATGGCTACACCTTC,CASSQEVGTGSYGYTF
TRBD1,TRBJ2-2,TRBV10-3,once,TGTGCCAGCAGTTTAATGACAGGGGATAGCGGGGAGCTGTTTTTT,CASSLMTGDSGELFF
.,TRBJ1-6,TRBV24-1,many,TGTGCCACCAGTGATTATAGGAATAATTCACCCCTCCACTTT,CATSDYRNNSPLHF
.,TRBJ1-4,TRBV20-1,.,TGCAGTGCCGCCTTCGAGCTAAATGAAAAACTGTTTTTT,CSAAFELNEKLFF
TRBD2,TRBJ2-5,TRBV7-3,.,TGTGCCAGCAGGTTAGCCGGGACTACCACGTCGACCCAGTACTTC,CASRLAGTTTSTQYF
.,TRBJ1-1,TRBV7-9,.,TGTGCCAGCAGCTTAGATCGGGGAAGGTGGACTGAAGCTTTCTTT,CASSLDRGRWTEAFF
.,TRBJ1-4,TRBV25-1,.,TGTGCCAGCATTTACCGGTCGGATGAAAAACTGTTTTTT,CASIYRSDEKLFF
.,TRBJ2-5,TRBV28,many,TGTGCCAGCAGTTTCAAAAAGACCCAGTACTTC,CASSFKKTQYF
.,TRBJ1-2,TRBV7-9,.,TGTGCCAGCAGCTTGGCCCCGAGGGGGTCGGGGGGATCCTATGGCTACACCTTC,CASSLAPRGSGGSYGYTF
.,TRBJ2-5,TRBV7-3,few,TGTGCCAGCAGCTCGTACCGGGGCCCAGGGGAGACCCAGTACTTC,CASSSYRGPGETQYF
.,TRBJ2-7,TRBV7-2,.,TGTGCCAGCAGCGGAGGGACAGAAATCTACGAGCAGTACTTC,CASSGGTEIYEQYF
.,TRBJ2-2,TRBV28,.,TGTGCCAGCACCATACCAACGGGGCGGGAGCTGTTTTTT,CASTIPTGRELFF
.,TRBJ1-5,TRBV24-1,few,TGTGCCAGCAGTGACTTAGCAGGGTATGTGCAGCCCCAGCATTTT,CASSDLAGYVQPQHF
TRBD1,TRBJ1-4,TRBV4-3,.,TGCGCCAGCAGCCAAGTATCCGACAGGGGGGATGAAAAACTGTTTTTT,CASSQVSDRGDEKLFF
TRBD1,TRBJ2-3,TRBV7-9,.,TGTGCCAGCAGCATTACAGGGGGCCCAGATACGCAGTATTTT,CASSITGGPDTQYF
TRBD1,TRBJ1-1,TRBV6-1,.,TGTGCCAGCACTCAAACCCAGGCAGGGGGCTTTGAAGCTTTCTTT,CASTQTQAGGFEAFF
TRBD1,TRBJ1-2,TRBV4-2,.,TGTGCCAGCATCAAGACAGGGGTTGGTGGCTACACCTTC,CASIKTGVGGYTF